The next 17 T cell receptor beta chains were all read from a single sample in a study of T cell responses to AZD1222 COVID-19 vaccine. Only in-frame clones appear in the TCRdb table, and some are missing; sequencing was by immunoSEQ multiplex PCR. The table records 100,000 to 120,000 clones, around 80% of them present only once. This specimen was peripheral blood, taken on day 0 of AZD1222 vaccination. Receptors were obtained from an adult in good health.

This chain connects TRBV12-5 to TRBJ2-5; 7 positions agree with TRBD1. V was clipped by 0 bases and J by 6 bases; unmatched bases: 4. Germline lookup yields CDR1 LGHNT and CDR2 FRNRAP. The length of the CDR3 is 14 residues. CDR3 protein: CASGLVGTVQTQYF. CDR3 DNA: TGTGCTAGTGGTTTGGTAGGGACAGTACAGACCCAGTACTTC.

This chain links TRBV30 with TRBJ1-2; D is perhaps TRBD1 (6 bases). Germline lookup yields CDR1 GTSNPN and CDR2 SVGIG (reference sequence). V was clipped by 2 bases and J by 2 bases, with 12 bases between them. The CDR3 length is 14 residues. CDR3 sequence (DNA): TGTGCCTGGAGTAGGACAGACGGGAACTATGGCTACACCTTC. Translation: CAWSRTDGNYGYTF.

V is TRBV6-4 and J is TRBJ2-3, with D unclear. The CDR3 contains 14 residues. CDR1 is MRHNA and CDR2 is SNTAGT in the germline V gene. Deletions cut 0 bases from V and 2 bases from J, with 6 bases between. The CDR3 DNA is TGTGCCAGCAGTGACTCGTTGACCACAGATACGCAGTATTTT. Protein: CASSDSLTTDTQYF.

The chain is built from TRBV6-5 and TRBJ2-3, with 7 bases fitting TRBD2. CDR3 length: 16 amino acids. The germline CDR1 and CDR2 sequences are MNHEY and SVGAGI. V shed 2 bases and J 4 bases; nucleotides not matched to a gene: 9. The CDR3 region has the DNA TGTGCCAGCAGTTACACTGGAGGGCGGGGGTCAGATACGCAGTATTTT. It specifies CASSYTGGRGSDTQYF.

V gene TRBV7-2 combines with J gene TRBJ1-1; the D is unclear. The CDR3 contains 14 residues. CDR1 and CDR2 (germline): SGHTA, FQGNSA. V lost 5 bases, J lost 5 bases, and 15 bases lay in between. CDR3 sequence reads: CASSPGRRKTEAFF. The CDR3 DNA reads TGTGCCAGCAGCCCCGGGAGACGTAAGACTGAAGCTTTCTTT. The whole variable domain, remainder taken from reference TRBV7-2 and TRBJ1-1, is GAGVSQSPSNKVTEKGKDVELRCDPISGHTALYWYRQSLGQGLEFLIYFQGNSAPDKSGLPSDRFSAERTGGSVSTLTIQRTQQEDSAVYLCASSPGRRKTEAFFGQGTRLTVV.

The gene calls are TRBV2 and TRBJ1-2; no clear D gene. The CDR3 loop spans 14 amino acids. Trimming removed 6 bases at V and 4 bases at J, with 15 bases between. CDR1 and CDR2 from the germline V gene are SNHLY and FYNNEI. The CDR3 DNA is TGTGCCAGCAGGGGTTTTTGGCAGTCCTATGGCTACACCTTC. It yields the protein CASRGFWQSYGYTF.

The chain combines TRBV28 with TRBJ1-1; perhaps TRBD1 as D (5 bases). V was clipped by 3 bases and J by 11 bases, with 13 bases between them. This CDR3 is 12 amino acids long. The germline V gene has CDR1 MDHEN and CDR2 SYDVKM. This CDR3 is CASSFPTASAFF. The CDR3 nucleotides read TGTGCCAGCAGTTTCCCGACAGCCTCGGCTTTCTTT.

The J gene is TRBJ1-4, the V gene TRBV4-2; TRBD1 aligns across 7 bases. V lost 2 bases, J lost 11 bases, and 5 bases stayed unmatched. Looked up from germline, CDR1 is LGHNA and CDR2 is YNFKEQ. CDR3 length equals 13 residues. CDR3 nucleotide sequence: TGTGCCAGCAGCCAACCGGGACAGTGGAAACTGTTTTTT. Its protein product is CASSQPGQWKLFF.

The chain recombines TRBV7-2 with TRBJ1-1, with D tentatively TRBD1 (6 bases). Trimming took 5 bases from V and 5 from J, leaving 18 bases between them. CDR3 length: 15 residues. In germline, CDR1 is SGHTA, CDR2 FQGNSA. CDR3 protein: CASSISTGAVTEAFF. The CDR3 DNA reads TGTGCCAGCAGCATATCGACAGGAGCTGTTACTGAAGCTTTCTTT.

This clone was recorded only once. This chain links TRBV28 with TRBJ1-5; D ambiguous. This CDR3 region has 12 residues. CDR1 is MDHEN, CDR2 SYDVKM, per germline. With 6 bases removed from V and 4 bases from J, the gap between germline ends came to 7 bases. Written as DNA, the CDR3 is TGTGCCAGCAGCCAGAGAAATCAGCCCCAGCATTTT. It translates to CASSQRNQPQHF.

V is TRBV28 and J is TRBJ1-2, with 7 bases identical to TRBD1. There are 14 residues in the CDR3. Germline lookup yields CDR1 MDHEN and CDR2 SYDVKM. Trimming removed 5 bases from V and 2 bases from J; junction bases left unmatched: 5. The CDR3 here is CASSPGTANYGYTF. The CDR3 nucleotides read TGTGCCAGCAGTCCCGGGACAGCGAACTATGGCTACACCTTC.

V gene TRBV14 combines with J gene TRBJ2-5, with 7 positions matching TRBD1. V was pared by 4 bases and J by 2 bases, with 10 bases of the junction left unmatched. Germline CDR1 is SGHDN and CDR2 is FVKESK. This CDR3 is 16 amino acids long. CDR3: CASSRLAGTAQETQYF. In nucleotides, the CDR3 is TGTGCCAGCAGCCGACTCGCCGGGACAGCTCAAGAGACCCAGTACTTC.

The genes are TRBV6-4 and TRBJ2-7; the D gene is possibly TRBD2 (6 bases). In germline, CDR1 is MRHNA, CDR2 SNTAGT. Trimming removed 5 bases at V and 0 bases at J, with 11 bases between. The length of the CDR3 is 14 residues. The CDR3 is CASSPPGDSYEQYF. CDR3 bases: TGTGCCAGCAGTCCCCCGGGGGACTCCTACGAGCAGTACTTC.

The CDR3 DNA is TGTGCCAGCATCCCGGCAGGGGGTCGAGGCTATGGCTACACCTTC. Protein product: CASIPAGGRGYGYTF. This chain uses TRBV28 with TRBJ1-2, with 7 nucleotides matching TRBD1. The CDR3 sequence is 15 residues long. Trimming took 7 bases from V and 4 from J; bases not matched to a gene: 12. Looked up from germline, CDR1 is MDHEN and CDR2 is SYDVKM.

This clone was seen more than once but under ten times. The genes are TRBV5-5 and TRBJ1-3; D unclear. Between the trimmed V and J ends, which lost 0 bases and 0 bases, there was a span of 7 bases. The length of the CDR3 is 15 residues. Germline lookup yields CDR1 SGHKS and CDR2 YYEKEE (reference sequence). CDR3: CASSLDGNSGNTIYF. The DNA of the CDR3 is TGTGCCAGCAGCTTGGACGGTAACTCTGGAAACACCATATATTTT.

CDR3 loop: CASSPHTPGGNTIYF. The CDR3 DNA is TGTGCCAGCAGTCCCCATACCCCGGGGGGAAACACCATATATTTT. The chain links TRBV27 to TRBJ1-3; D remains unclear. Per germline, CDR1 MNHEY and CDR2 SMNVEV (reference sequence). This CDR3 has 15 amino acids. V lost 5 bases and J lost 4, with 15 bases in between.

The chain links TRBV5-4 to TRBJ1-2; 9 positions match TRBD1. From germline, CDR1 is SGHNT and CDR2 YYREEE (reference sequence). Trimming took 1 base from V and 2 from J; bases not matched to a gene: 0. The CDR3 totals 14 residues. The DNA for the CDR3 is TGTGCCAGCAGCTTGACAGGGGGCAACTATGGCTACACCTTC. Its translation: CASSLTGGNYGYTF.